These 25 T cell receptor beta chains were sequenced from one sample in a study of T cell repertoires in cytomegalovirus infection. In TCRdb, the reads were re-called with MiXCR into one record per CDR3 protein. This sample has some 270,000 distinct CDR3 sequences; about a sixth occur once, and the top ten carry around 43%. What was sequenced was CD8+ T cells from PBMCs. The origin of the receptors is a human donor in good health (CMV status not recorded). Some clones in this sample may be carry-over from other donors' samples.

CDR3 amino acids: CASSFGTQSSYEQYF. The CDR3 region has the DNA TGTGCCAGCAGCTTTGGGACACAGAGCTCCTACGAGCAGTACTTC. The chain carries TRBV5-6 and TRBJ2-7; D might be TRBD1 (6 bases). The germline V and J ends were trimmed by 2 bases and 0 bases, with 12 bases remaining between them. Germline CDR1 and CDR2: SGHDT and YYEEEE. This CDR3 has 15 amino acids.

This clonotype came up a few times. The gene calls are TRBV19 and TRBJ2-7; D might be TRBD1 (7 bases). Germline CDR1 reads LNHDA; CDR2 reads SQIVND (reference sequence). This CDR3 has 14 amino acids. V dropped 7 bases and J dropped 0 bases, with 13 bases sitting between them. CDR3 DNA sequence: TGTGCCAGTACCACAGGGGACTCCTCCTACGAGCAGTACTTC. Translation: CASTTGDSSYEQYF.

This clonotype was observed many times. The V gene is TRBV7-8, the J gene TRBJ2-7; 12 positions agree with TRBD1. The CDR3 has 17 amino acids. Per the germline V gene, CDR1 is SGHVS and CDR2 is FQNEAQ. Unmatched junction bases numbered 10, after V lost 5 bases and J lost 2 bases. The CDR3 here is CASSDGTGGFGTYEQYF. As DNA, the CDR3 is TGTGCCAGCAGCGACGGGACAGGGGGCTTTGGAACCTACGAGCAGTACTTC.

This clonotype was seen only a few times. The chain couples TRBV9 to TRBJ1-4; the match to TRBD1 covers 8 bases. The CDR3 contains 15 residues. Germline V CDR1 and CDR2: SGDLS, YYNGEE. The J segment lost 8 bases and the V segment lost 4 bases, leaving 10 bases of the junction unmatched. The CDR3 sequence: CASSTRTGFGEKLFF. For the CDR3, the DNA is TGTGCCAGCAGCACCCGGACAGGGTTTGGCGAAAAACTGTTTTTT. Combining the CDR3 with reference TRBV9 and TRBJ1-4 gives the whole variable domain DSGVTQTPKHLITATGQRVTLRCSPRSGDLSVYWYQQSLDQGLQFLIQYYNGEERAKGNILERFSAQQFPDLHSELNLSSLELGDSALYFCASSTRTGFGEKLFFGSGTQLSVL.

This clonotype was picked up a small number of times. The gene calls are TRBV13 and TRBJ1-6; D perhaps matches TRBD1 (5 bases). Trimming stripped 5 bases from V and 3 bases from J, with 11 bases between. This CDR3 spans 15 amino acids. CDR1 and CDR2 (germline): PRHDT, FYEKMQ (reference sequence). The DNA of the CDR3 is TGTGCCAGCAGCGCCCGACAGAACTATAATTCACCCCTCCACTTT. It yields the protein CASSARQNYNSPLHF.

This clonotype was recorded many times. This chain connects TRBV28 to TRBJ1-6, with 9 bases identical to TRBD1. The germline gives CDR1 MDHEN, CDR2 SYDVKM. After removal of 3 bases from V and 9 bases from J, the junction contained 9 bases not matched to a gene. This CDR3 is 16 amino acids long. This CDR3 is CASSFANRGLGSPLHF. The CDR3, as DNA: TGTGCCAGCAGTTTCGCTAACAGGGGGCTTGGTTCACCCCTCCACTTT.

This clonotype was counted ten times or more. CDR3 amino acids: CASSGQGGTEAFF. DNA for the CDR3: TGTGCCAGCAGCGGCCAGGGTGGAACTGAAGCTTTCTTT. This rearrangement joins TRBV7-9 to TRBJ1-1; D perhaps matches TRBD1 (5 bases). The CDR3 runs 13 residues. V gave up 5 bases and J gave up 5 bases, with 12 bases separating them. The germline CDR1 and CDR2 sequences are SEHNR and FQNEAQ (reference sequence). The full variable domain, rest sourced from reference TRBV7-9 and TRBJ1-1, is DTGVSQNPRHKITKRGQNVTFRCDPISEHNRLYWYRQTLGQGPEFLTYFQNEAQLEKSRLLSDRFSAERPKGSFSTLEIQRTEQGDSAMYLCASSGQGGTEAFFGQGTRLTVV.

This rearrangement joins TRBV29-1 to TRBJ1-1, with 7 bases that match TRBD1. Germline V gene lookup returns CDR1 SQVTM and CDR2 ANQGSEA. V shed 6 bases and J 7 bases; nucleotides not matched to a gene: 5. The CDR3 is 11 amino acids. CDR3 sequence: CSVDREGEAFF. CDR3 in DNA: TGCAGCGTCGACAGGGAGGGTGAAGCTTTCTTT.

This clonotype has only a few counts. The chain carries TRBV5-4 and TRBJ2-5; D gene unclear. The length of the CDR3 is 13 residues. The ends were cut back, 6 bases at V and 5 bases at J, with 14 bases in the middle. Germline V CDR1 and CDR2: SGHNT, YYREEE (reference sequence). The CDR3 region is CASTEIESETQYF. The CDR3 DNA sequence: TGTGCCAGCACCGAGATCGAGTCCGAGACCCAGTACTTC.

This clonotype was recorded many times. The gene calls are TRBV6-5 and TRBJ1-1; D is ambiguous. The germline V gene has CDR1 MNHEY and CDR2 SVGAGI. The CDR3 is 16 amino acids. V was cut by 2 bases and J by 1 base, with 14 bases left in between. The CDR3 loop reads CASSYPVGGSNTEAFF. Here the CDR3 DNA reads TGTGCCAGCAGTTACCCGGTCGGAGGGTCGAACACTGAAGCTTTCTTT.

J is TRBJ2-1 and V is TRBV4-1; possibly TRBD2 for D (6 bases). From germline, CDR1 is MGHRA and CDR2 YSYEKL. Trimming removed 2 bases from V and 3 bases from J, with 8 bases in between. The CDR3 covers 14 residues. The CDR3 spells CASSQRGDYNEQFF. CDR3 DNA sequence: TGCGCCAGCAGCCAACGCGGGGACTACAATGAGCAGTTCTTC.

The chain couples TRBV7-3 to TRBJ2-7, with a tentative D call TRBD2 (5 bases). The ends were cut back, 2 bases at V and 0 bases at J, with 14 bases in the middle. This CDR3 has 16 residues. From germline, CDR1 is SGHTA and CDR2 FQGTGA. The CDR3 nucleotides are TGTGCCAGCAGCTTAGGCTGGCTTGACTACTCCTACGAGCAGTACTTC. It translates to CASSLGWLDYSYEQYF.

This clonotype appeared many times. V usage is TRBV7-8 and J usage is TRBJ1-5; no reliable D call. The germline CDR1 and CDR2 sequences are SGHVS and FQNEAQ. This CDR3 contains 15 residues. The V gene lost 6 bases and the J gene lost 3 bases, with 15 bases spanning the gap. CDR3 in DNA: TGTGCCAGCAGAGACGACGCGAGATACAATCAGCCCCAGCATTTT. Its translation: CASRDDARYNQPQHF.

The rearrangement joins TRBV29-1 to TRBJ2-7, with TRBD1 matching over 8 bases. Germline CDR1 reads SQVTM; CDR2 reads ANQGSEA. The CDR3 consists of 14 residues. The junction had 6 bases not matched to a gene; V was cut back by 1 base and J by 4 bases. The CDR3 loop reads CSVEGLQGDYEQYF. CDR3 coding DNA: TGCAGCGTTGAAGGTTTACAGGGGGATTACGAGCAGTACTTC.

The chain recombines TRBV25-1 with TRBJ2-7; possible D gene TRBD1, 6 bases. CDR1 and CDR2 (germline): MGHDK, SYGVNS. Trimming stripped 1 base from V and 3 bases from J, with 16 bases between. The CDR3 has 16 amino acids. In DNA form, the CDR3 reads TGTGCCAGCAGTGAATTGCACAGGGATTTTGGCTACGAGCAGTACTTC. It codes for CASSELHRDFGYEQYF.

This clonotype was picked up a small number of times. The chain carries TRBV12-5 and TRBJ2-3, with 8 bases that match TRBD1. The germline gives CDR1 LGHNT, CDR2 FRNRAP. There are 16 residues in the CDR3. The trim removed 6 bases at V and 2 bases at J, leaving 10 bases unmatched. CDR3 residues: CASGPPSDRDTDTQYF. CDR3 DNA: TGTGCTAGTGGCCCACCCTCGGACAGGGACACAGATACGCAGTATTTT.

The V gene is TRBV29-1, the J gene TRBJ1-3; D unclear. The germline V and J ends were trimmed by 6 bases and 3 bases, with 9 bases remaining between them. The CDR3 extends over 12 amino acids. Germline V gene lookup returns CDR1 SQVTM and CDR2 ANQGSEA. This chain's CDR3 is CSVAQDGNTIYF. The CDR3 DNA reads as TGCAGCGTCGCACAAGATGGAAACACCATATATTTT.

The V gene is TRBV2, the J gene TRBJ2-1, with D possibly TRBD1 on 6 matching bases. The germline V gene encodes CDR1 SNHLY and CDR2 FYNNEI. This CDR3 is built from 15 residues. V was trimmed by 3 bases and J by 2 bases, leaving 11 bases between them. The CDR3 sequence is CASSDTGPAYNEQFF. DNA for the CDR3: TGTGCCAGCAGTGATACAGGGCCAGCCTACAATGAGCAGTTCTTC. Combining the CDR3 with reference TRBV2 and TRBJ2-1 gives the whole variable domain EPEVTQTPSHQVTQMGQEVILRCVPISNHLYFYWYRQILGQKVEFLVSFYNNEISEKSEIFDDQFSVERPDGSNFTLKIRSTKLEDSAMYFCASSDTGPAYNEQFFGPGTRLTVL.

This clonotype was counted many times. The V call is TRBV7-2, the J call TRBJ2-7, with a tentative D call TRBD2 (6 bases). Germline CDR1 SGHTA, CDR2 FQGNSA. Trimming left V 4 bases short and J 1 base short, with 8 bases between. This CDR3 has 13 amino acids. This CDR3 is CASSWDSSYEQYF. In DNA, the CDR3 is TGTGCCAGCAGCTGGGACTCGTCCTACGAGCAGTACTTC. The full variable domain, in which reference TRBV7-2 and TRBJ2-7 provide the parts outside the CDR3, is GAGVSQSPSNKVTEKGKDVELRCDPISGHTALYWYRQSLGQGLEFLIYFQGNSAPDKSGLPSDRFSAERTGGSVSTLTIQRTQQEDSAVYLCASSWDSSYEQYFGPGTRLTVT.

A few counts support this clonotype. The chain has TRBV7-9 and TRBJ1-1; no clear D. This CDR3 is built from 14 residues. V lost 1 base and J lost 0, with 6 bases in between. Germline lookup yields CDR1 SEHNR and CDR2 FQNEAQ (reference sequence). The CDR3 is CASSLVTLNTEAFF. As DNA, the CDR3 is TGTGCCAGCAGCTTAGTCACTCTGAACACTGAAGCTTTCTTT.

This clonotype was recorded a few times. DNA of the CDR3: TGTGCCATAAGCCCGGGAGCCTACGAGCAGTACTTC. It specifies CAISPGAYEQYF. The chain is built from TRBV10-3 and TRBJ2-7; maybe TRBD2 (6 bases). V was shortened by 9 bases and J by 2 bases, with 11 bases between the two germline ends. Germline lookup yields CDR1 ENHRY and CDR2 SYGVKD. The CDR3 loop spans 12 amino acids.

This clonotype was observed a few times. The rearrangement joins TRBV9 to TRBJ2-6; D gene unclear. The CDR3 loop spans 19 amino acids. Germline lookup yields CDR1 SGDLS and CDR2 YYNGEE. Trimming took 4 bases from V and 0 from J, leaving 20 bases between them. Written as DNA, the CDR3 is TGTGCCAGCAGCTTCCTTCCGGGTAGTCCTAGCTCTGGGGCCAACGTCCTGACTTTC. Amino acids: CASSFLPGSPSSGANVLTF.

The CDR3 is CASSLTDGSSYEQYF. The CDR3 nucleotides are TGTGCCAGCAGCTTAACGGACGGGAGCTCCTACGAGCAGTACTTC. This chain uses TRBV7-9 with TRBJ2-7, with D possibly matching TRBD2 (6 bases). The V gene lost 2 bases and the J gene lost 0 bases, with 11 bases spanning the gap. The CDR3 consists of 15 residues. Germline V gene lookup returns CDR1 SEHNR and CDR2 FQNEAQ (reference sequence).

This rearrangement joins TRBV5-1 to TRBJ2-4; D ambiguous. Per the germline V gene, CDR1 is SGHRS and CDR2 is YFSETQ. Trimming left V 4 bases short and J 7 bases short, with 21 bases between. CDR3 length: 16 amino acids. The CDR3 is CASSLSQNLGPNIQYF. In DNA form, the CDR3 reads TGCGCCAGCAGCCTGAGCCAGAATCTAGGTCCGAACATTCAGTACTTC.

V usage is TRBV10-3 and J usage is TRBJ2-7; 8 bases map to TRBD1. This CDR3 has 16 residues. Germline V CDR1 and CDR2: ENHRY, SYGVKD. V trimming: 4 bases; J trimming: 5 bases; junction bases outside the gene matches: 13. The chain's CDR3 is CAISVGSGRGQDEQYF. In nucleotides, the CDR3 is TGTGCCATCAGTGTAGGGAGTGGCAGGGGGCAGGACGAGCAGTACTTC.